Following are 2 T cell receptor beta chains from one sample sequenced in a study of vaccination and CD4 T cells after COVID-19. At the Johns Hopkins FTIC core, DNA taken from cultured CD4+ T cells was sequenced by way of the Oncomine TCR Beta short-read assay. TCRdb used MiXCR to reprocess the PCR reads, holding one entry per CDR3 protein. The top ten hold roughly 17% of the sample, which has about 30,000 distinct CDR3 sequences, approximately 60% seen once. No antigens are known for them. Treatment of the sample: roughly 11-day PBMC culture with coronavirus spike peptide pools or control peptides (ViraFEST assay). Source: CD4+ T cells from blood, cultured in vitro, taken after SARS-CoV-2 vaccination. These receptors were taken from a human donor who received a COVID-19 vaccine.

This clonotype was observed a single time. The chain joins TRBV6-1 to TRBJ2-5, with TRBD2 matching 9 bases. Germline V lookup: CDR1 MNHNS, CDR2 SASEGT. This CDR3 has 13 residues. V shed 10 bases and J 3 bases; nucleotides not matched to a gene: 6. In DNA form, the CDR3 reads TGTGCCATAAGAGTAGCGGGGGAAGAGACCCAGTACTTC. This translates into CAIRVAGEETQYF.

This clonotype occurred once. The J gene is TRBJ1-6, the V gene TRBV15; D unresolved. In germline, CDR1 is LNHNV, CDR2 YYDKDF (reference sequence). The CDR3 has 16 residues. With 3 bases removed from V and 10 bases from J, the gap between germline ends came to 19 bases. The CDR3 here is CATSRRFVGKISPLHF. CDR3 sequence (DNA): TGTGCCACCAGCAGGCGGTTCGTGGGAAAAATATCACCCCTCCACTTT.